The clone carrying this T cell receptor beta chain was observed a few times. This CDR3 region has 12 residues. Germline CDR1 reads MNHEY; CDR2 reads SVGAGI. V lost 4 bases, J lost 3 bases, and 7 bases lay in between. The sample comes from a study of metastatic and nonmetastatic thyroid tumors. Study details: Across blood and tumor or nodule tissue, repertoires from malignant and benign thyroid patients were compared with one another.

Using MiXCR, TCRdb re-called clones from the PCR reads. The sample lists tens of thousands of clones; 25% to 35% were seen once. Until they underwent thyroid surgery, no patient had received any treatment. The sample comprised blood. The rearrangement uses TRBV6-5 and TRBJ2-7; perhaps TRBD2 as D (5 bases). This clonotype was obtained from a female donor with papillary thyroid cancer or a benign thyroid nodule (not recorded which). Some clones in this sample may be carry-over from other donors' samples. CDR3 bases: TGTGCCAGCAGTTCTGAGGGCTACGAGCAGTACTTC. This translates into CASSSEGYEQYF.